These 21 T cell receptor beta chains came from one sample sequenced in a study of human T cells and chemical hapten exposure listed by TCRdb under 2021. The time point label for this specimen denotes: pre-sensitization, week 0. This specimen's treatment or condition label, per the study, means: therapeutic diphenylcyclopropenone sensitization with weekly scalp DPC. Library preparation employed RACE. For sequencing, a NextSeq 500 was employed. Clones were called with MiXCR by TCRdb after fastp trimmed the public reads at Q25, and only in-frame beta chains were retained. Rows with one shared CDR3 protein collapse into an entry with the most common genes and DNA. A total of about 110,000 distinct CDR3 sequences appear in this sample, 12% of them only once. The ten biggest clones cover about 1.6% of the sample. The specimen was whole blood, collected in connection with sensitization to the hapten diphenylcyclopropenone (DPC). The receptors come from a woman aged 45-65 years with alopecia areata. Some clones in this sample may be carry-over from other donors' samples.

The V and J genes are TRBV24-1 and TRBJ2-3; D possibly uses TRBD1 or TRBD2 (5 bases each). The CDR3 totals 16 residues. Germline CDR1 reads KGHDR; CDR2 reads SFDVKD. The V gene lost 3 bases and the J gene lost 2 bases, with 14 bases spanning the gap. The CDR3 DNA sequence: TGTGCCACCAGTGATCCACCTGGGACCAACACAGATACGCAGTATTTT. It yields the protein CATSDPPGTNTDTQYF.

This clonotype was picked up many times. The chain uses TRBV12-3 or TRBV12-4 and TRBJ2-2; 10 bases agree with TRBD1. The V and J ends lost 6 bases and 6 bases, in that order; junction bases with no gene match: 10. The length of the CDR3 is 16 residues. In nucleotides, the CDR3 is TGTGCCAGCAGAGCCATCGGACAGGGGGTACCCGGGGAGCTGTTTTTT. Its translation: CASRAIGQGVPGELFF.

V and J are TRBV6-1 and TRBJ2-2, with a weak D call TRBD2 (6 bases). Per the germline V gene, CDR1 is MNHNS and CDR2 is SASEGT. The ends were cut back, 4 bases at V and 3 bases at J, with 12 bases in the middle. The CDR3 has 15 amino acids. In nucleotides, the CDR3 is TGTGCCAGCAGTGTAAGGACTACCCACACCGGGGAGCTGTTTTTT. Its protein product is CASSVRTTHTGELFF.

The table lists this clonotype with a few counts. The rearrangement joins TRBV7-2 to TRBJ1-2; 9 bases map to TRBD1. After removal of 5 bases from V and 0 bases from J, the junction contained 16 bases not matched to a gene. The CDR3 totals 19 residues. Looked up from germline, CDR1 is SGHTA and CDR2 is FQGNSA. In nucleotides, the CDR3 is TGTGCCAGCAGCCCCCGGACAGGGGCTCATTTCCTAGCTAACTATGGCTACACCTTC. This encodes CASSPRTGAHFLANYGYTF.

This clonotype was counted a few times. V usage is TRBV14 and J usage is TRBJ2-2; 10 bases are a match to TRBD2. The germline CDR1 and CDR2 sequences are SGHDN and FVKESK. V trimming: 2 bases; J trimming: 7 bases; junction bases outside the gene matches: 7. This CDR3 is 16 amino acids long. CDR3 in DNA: TGTGCCAGCAGCCAACACCACGGGACTAGCGTCGGGGAGCTGTTTTTT. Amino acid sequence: CASSQHHGTSVGELFF.

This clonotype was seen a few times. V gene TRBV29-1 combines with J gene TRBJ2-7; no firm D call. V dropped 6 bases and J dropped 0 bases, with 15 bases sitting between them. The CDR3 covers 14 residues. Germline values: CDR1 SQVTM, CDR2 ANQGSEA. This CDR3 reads CSVRTASFSYEQYF. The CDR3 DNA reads TGCAGCGTACGGACCGCTTCCTTCTCCTACGAGCAGTACTTC.

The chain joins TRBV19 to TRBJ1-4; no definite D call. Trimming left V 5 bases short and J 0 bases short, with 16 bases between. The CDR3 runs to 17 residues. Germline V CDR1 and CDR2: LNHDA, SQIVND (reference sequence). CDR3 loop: CASSFGPLLATNEKLFF. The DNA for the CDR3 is TGTGCCAGTAGTTTCGGCCCCCTTCTCGCAACTAATGAAAAACTGTTTTTT.

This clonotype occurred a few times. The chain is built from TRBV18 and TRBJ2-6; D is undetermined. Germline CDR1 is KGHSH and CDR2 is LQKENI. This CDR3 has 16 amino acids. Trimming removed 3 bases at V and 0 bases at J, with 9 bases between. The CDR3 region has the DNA TGTGCCAGCTCACCCGCTACGCTCTCTGGGGCCAACGTCCTGACTTTC. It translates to CASSPATLSGANVLTF.

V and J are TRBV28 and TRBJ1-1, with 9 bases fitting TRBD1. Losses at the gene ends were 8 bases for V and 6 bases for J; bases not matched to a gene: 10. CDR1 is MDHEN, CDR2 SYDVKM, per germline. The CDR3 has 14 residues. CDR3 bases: TGTGCCAGCCGGACGGACAGGGGTATTTCTGAAGCTTTCTTT. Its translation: CASRTDRGISEAFF.

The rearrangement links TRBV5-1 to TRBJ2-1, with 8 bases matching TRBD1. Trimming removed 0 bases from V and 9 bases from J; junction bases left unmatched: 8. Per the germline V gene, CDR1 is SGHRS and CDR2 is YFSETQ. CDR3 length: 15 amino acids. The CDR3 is CASSLGDRGMVEQFF. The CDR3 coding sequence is TGCGCCAGCAGCTTGGGAGACAGGGGCATGGTTGAGCAGTTCTTC.

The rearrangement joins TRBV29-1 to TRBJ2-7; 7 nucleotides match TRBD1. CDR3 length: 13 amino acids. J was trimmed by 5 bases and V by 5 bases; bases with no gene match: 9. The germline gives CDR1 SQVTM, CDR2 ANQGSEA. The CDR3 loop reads CSVTGQVLDEQYF. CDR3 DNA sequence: TGCAGCGTTACCGGACAGGTTCTGGACGAGCAGTACTTC.

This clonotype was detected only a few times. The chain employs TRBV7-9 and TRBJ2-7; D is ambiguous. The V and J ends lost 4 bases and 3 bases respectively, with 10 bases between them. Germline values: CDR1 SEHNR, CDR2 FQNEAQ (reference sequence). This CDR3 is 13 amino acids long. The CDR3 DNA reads TGTGCCAGCAGCTCCTCCGAGGTCTACGAGCAGTACTTC. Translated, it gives CASSSSEVYEQYF.

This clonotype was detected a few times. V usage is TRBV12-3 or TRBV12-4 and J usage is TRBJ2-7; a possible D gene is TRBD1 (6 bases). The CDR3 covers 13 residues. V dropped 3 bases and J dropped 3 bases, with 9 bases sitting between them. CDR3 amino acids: CASSFTDSYEQYF. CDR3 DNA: TGTGCCAGCAGTTTCACGGACAGCTACGAGCAGTACTTC.

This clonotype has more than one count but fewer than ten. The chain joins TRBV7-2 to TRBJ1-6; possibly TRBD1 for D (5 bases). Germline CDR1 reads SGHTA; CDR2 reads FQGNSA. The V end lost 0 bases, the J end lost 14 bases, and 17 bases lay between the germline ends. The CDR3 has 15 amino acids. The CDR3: CASSLAWSRGKSLHF. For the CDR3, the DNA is TGTGCCAGCAGCTTAGCATGGTCGCGGGGGAAGTCCCTCCACTTT.

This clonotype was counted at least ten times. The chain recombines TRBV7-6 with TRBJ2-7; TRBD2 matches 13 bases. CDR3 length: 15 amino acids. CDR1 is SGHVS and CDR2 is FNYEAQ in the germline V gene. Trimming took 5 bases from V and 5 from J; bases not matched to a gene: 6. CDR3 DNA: TGTGCCAGCAGCGGGCGGGGGACTAGCGGGAACGAGCAGTACTTC. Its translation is CASSGRGTSGNEQYF.

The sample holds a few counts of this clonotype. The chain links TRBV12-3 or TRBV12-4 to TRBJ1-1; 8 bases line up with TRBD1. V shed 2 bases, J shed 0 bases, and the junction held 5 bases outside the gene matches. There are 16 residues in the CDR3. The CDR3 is CASSLTTGGMNTEAFF. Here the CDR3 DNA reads TGTGCCAGCAGTTTAACCACAGGGGGGATGAACACTGAAGCTTTCTTT.

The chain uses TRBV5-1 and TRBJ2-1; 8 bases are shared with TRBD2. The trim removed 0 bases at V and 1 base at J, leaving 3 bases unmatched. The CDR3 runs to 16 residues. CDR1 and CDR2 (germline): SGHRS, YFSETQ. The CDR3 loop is CASSLGTSRSYNEQFF. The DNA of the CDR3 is TGCGCCAGCAGCTTGGGGACTAGCCGTTCCTACAATGAGCAGTTCTTC. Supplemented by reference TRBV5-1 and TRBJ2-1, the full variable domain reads KAGVTQTPRYLIKTRGQQVTLSCSPISGHRSVSWYQQTPGQGLQFLFEYFSETQRNKGNFPGRFSGRQFSNSRSEMNVSTLELGDSALYLCASSLGTSRSYNEQFFGPGTRLTVL.

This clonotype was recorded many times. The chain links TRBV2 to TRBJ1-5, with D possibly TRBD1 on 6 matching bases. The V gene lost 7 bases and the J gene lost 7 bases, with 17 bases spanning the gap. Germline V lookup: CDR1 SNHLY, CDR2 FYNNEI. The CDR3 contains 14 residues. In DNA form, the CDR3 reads TGTGCCAGCACTAGACAGGCGGAAGGACAGCCCCAGCATTTT. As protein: CASTRQAEGQPQHF.

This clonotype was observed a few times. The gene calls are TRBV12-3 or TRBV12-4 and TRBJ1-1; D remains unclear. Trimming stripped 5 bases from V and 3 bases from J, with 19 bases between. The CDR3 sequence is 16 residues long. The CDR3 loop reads CASSRLLRNSYTEAFF. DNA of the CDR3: TGTGCCAGCAGTCGTCTTCTTCGTAACAGCTACACTGAAGCTTTCTTT.

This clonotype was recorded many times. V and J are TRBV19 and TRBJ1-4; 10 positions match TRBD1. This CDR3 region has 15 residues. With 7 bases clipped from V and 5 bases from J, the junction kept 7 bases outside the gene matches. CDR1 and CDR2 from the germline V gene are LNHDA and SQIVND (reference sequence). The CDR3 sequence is CASTQRQGANEKLFF. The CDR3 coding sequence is TGTGCCAGTACCCAGCGACAGGGGGCAAATGAAAAACTGTTTTTT.

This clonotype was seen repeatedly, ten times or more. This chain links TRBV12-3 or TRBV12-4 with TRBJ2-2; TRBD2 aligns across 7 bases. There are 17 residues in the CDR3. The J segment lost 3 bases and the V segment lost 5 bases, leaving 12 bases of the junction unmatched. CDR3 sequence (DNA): TGTGCCAGCAGTCCCGGCTCGGCGGGAGAGTACACCGGGGAGCTGTTTTTT. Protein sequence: CASSPGSAGEYTGELFF.